This is a list of T cell receptor beta chains from one sample in a study of blood T cell repertoires in COVID-19. Profiling relied on immunoSEQ multiplex PCR, and the TCRdb table lists in-frame clones only, not all of them. The sample holds about 190,000 clones, 65% to 85% seen once. Material: peripheral blood. These receptors originate from a man in his 60s with active or convalescent COVID-19. The CDR3 runs from the conserved cysteine through the conserved F or W. A D gene is named only where the DNA matches it firmly. Clone size is shown for a subset of rows, as once, few, many or a class of expanded clone.

CDR3,DNA,V,size,D,J
CASSLASAGANVLTF,TGTGCCAGCAGCTTAGCATCGGCTGGGGCCAACGTCCTGACTTTC,TRBV7-6,-,-,TRBJ2-6
CASSPPARNSPLHF,TGTGCCAGCTCACCACCGGCTAGGAATTCACCCCTCCACTTT,TRBV18,once,-,TRBJ1-6
CASSLSGTSVYEQYF,TGTGCCAGCAGTTTGTCCGGGACTAGCGTCTACGAGCAGTACTTC,TRBV27,many,TRBD2,TRBJ2-7
CASKATNTEAFF,TGTGCCAGTAAAGCTACGAACACTGAAGCTTTCTTT,TRBV19,-,-,TRBJ1-1
CASRPGASVTGELFF,TGTGCCAGCAGACCCGGGGCTAGCGTCACCGGGGAGCTGTTTTTT,TRBV11-2,-,-,TRBJ2-2
CATSDPARTGLADTQYF,TGTGCCACCAGTGACCCCGCAAGGACAGGGTTAGCAGATACGCAGTATTTT,TRBV24-1,-,TRBD1,TRBJ2-3
CASSDRDEKLFF,TGTGCCAGCAGTGATCGGGATGAAAAACTGTTTTTT,TRBV2,-,-,TRBJ1-4
CASSPLGQGARNTEAFF,TGTGCCAGCTCACCGCTTGGACAGGGGGCAAGGAACACTGAAGCTTTCTTT,TRBV18,-,TRBD1,TRBJ1-1
CASSPRITDTQYF,TGTGCCAGCAGCCCCAGGATCACAGATACGCAGTATTTT,TRBV5-6,once,-,TRBJ2-3
CASSLGQMVQYF,TGTGCCAGCAGCTTGGGCCAGATGGTGCAGTATTTT,TRBV5-5,-,-,TRBJ2-3
CASSPLLRTENNEQFF,TGTGCCAGCTCACCGCTCCTTAGGACAGAAAACAATGAGCAGTTCTTC,TRBV18,-,-,TRBJ2-1
CASSIAGLAENNEQFF,TGTGCCAGTAGTATAGCTGGACTAGCGGAAAACAATGAGCAGTTCTTC,TRBV19,-,TRBD2,TRBJ2-1
CASSVEGGTPATAQYF,TGTGCCAGCAGCGTGGAGGGGGGGACTCCGGCCACGGCCCAGTACTTC,TRBV9,-,-,TRBJ2-5
CASSLAGAGTDTQYF,TGCGCCAGCAGCTTGGCAGGGGCAGGCACAGATACGCAGTATTTT,TRBV5-1,-,-,TRBJ2-3
CASSLAGAKNIQYF,TGTGCCAGCAGCTTAGCGGGCGCCAAAAACATTCAGTACTTC,TRBV7-2,-,-,TRBJ2-4
CASTRTAGINQPQHF,TGTGCCAGTACTAGGACAGCGGGGATCAATCAGCCCCAGCATTTT,TRBV19,-,-,TRBJ1-5
CSVDRGNTIYF,TGCAGCGTCGACAGGGGAAACACCATATATTTT,TRBV29-1,-,-,TRBJ1-3
CASRISGRASYEQYF,TGTGCCAGCAGGATTAGCGGGAGGGCCTCCTACGAGCAGTACTTC,TRBV27,-,TRBD2,TRBJ2-7
CSVEGTGGWTQYF,TGCAGCGTTGAGGGTACAGGGGGCTGGACCCAGTACTTC,TRBV29-1,once,TRBD1,TRBJ2-5
CASSPESGEAFF,TGTGCCAGCTCACCCGAGTCCGGTGAAGCTTTCTTT,TRBV18,-,-,TRBJ1-1
CASSVDALAGGDTQYF,TGTGCCAGCAGCGTAGACGCGCTAGCGGGAGGAGATACGCAGTATTTT,TRBV9,few,TRBD2,TRBJ2-3
CASSSTGRETQYF,TGTGCCAGCAGCTCGACAGGGAGAGAGACCCAGTACTTC,TRBV5-4,-,TRBD1,TRBJ2-5
CASSWRAGELFF,TGTGCCAGCAGTTGGAGGGCCGGGGAGCTGTTTTTT,TRBV7-3,-,-,TRBJ2-2
CASSFGGLNGYTF,TGTGCCAGCAGTTTTGGGGGGTTGAATGGCTACACCTTC,TRBV28,-,-,TRBJ1-2
CASSIAGQGNYGYTF,TGTGCCAGTAGTATAGCCGGACAGGGGAACTATGGCTACACCTTC,TRBV19,-,TRBD1,TRBJ1-2
CASSQDWTGAGYTF,TGCGCCAGCAGCCAAGATTGGACAGGGGCAGGCTACACCTTC,TRBV4-3,-,TRBD1,TRBJ1-2
CAIRDFSGNTIYF,TGTGCCATCAGGGACTTCTCTGGAAACACCATATATTTT,TRBV10-3,-,-,TRBJ1-3
CAISRGTGMTDTQYF,TGTGCCATCTCGAGGGGGACAGGGATGACAGATACGCAGTATTTT,TRBV10-3,-,TRBD1,TRBJ2-3
CASSLGAGNNEQFF,TGCGCCAGCAGCTTGGGAGCAGGGAACAATGAGCAGTTCTTC,TRBV5-1,-,-,TRBJ2-1
CASSFRDSTYEQYF,TGTGCCAGCAGCTTCCGGGACAGCACCTACGAGCAGTACTTC,TRBV5-4,-,TRBD1,TRBJ2-7
CAPIRDRGYEQYF,TGTGCCCCGATCCGGGACAGGGGATACGAGCAGTACTTC,TRBV24-1,-,TRBD1,TRBJ2-7
CASSFGRVGTDTQYF,TGTGCCAGCAGTTTCGGCAGGGTTGGCACAGATACGCAGTATTTT,TRBV28,once,-,TRBJ2-3
CASSMLEGHNEQFF,TGTGCCAGCAGCATGCTGGAGGGCCACAATGAGCAGTTCTTC,TRBV11-2,-,-,TRBJ2-1
CATSDGGEDTQYF,TGTGCCACCAGTGATGGAGGGGAAGATACGCAGTATTTT,TRBV24-1,-,-,TRBJ2-3
CASAGENYGYTF,TGTGCCAGCGCGGGGGAAAACTATGGCTACACCTTC,TRBV2,-,-,TRBJ1-2
CASSPFGQGASYEQYF,TGTGCCAGCTCACCGTTCGGACAGGGGGCCTCCTACGAGCAGTACTTC,TRBV18,-,TRBD1,TRBJ2-7
CAWTLGYTDTQYF,TGTGCCTGGACGTTGGGCTACACAGATACGCAGTATTTT,TRBV30,-,-,TRBJ2-3